What follows are 25 T cell receptor beta chains derived from one specimen sequenced in a study of T cell responses to AZD1222 COVID-19 vaccine. TCRdb's table, derived via immunoSEQ multiplex PCR, lists solely in-frame clones and lacks some. This sample has about 130,000 clones; 80% to 90% occur once, and the top ten carry 4.5% to 6%. Specimen: peripheral blood, collected on day 0 of AZD1222 vaccination. These receptor sequences come from an adult in good health.

This chain connects TRBV11-2 to TRBJ2-7; D gene unclear. V was clipped by 4 bases and J by 1 base, with 11 bases between them. This CDR3 comprises 14 residues. Germline V gene sequence: CDR1 SGHAT, CDR2 FQNNGV. CDR3 nucleotides: TGTGCCAGCAGCTCCCCTTCCAGTTCCTACGAGCAGTACTTC. Translated: CASSSPSSSYEQYF.

The chain uses TRBV5-1 and TRBJ2-5; D remains ambiguous. V shed 2 bases and J shed 2 bases, with 4 bases lying between them. CDR3 length: 12 residues. The V gene's germline CDR1 is SGHRS and CDR2 YFSETQ. In nucleotides, the CDR3 is TGCGCCAGCAGCTTACAGCAAGAGACCCAGTACTTC. Residues: CASSLQQETQYF.

This rearrangement joins TRBV29-1 to TRBJ1-2; tentatively, D is TRBD1 (6 bases). CDR1 and CDR2 (germline): SQVTM, ANQGSEA. Trimming removed 4 bases from V and 3 bases from J, with 15 bases in between. This CDR3 is 14 amino acids long. CDR3 coding DNA: TGCAGCGTTGGGTTAACAGGGTTCGACTATGGCTACACCTTC. It yields the protein CSVGLTGFDYGYTF.

This chain joins TRBV21-1 and TRBJ2-4; the table's D call of TRBD2 was not tested on the DNA. TRBV21-1 corresponds to a pseudogene. The CDR3 is made up of 15 amino acids. The CDR3 reads CASSHTTGTKNIQYF. The CDR3 coding sequence is TGTGCCAGCAGCCATACCACGGGGACCAAAAACATTCAGTACTTC.

The chain uses TRBV12-5 and TRBJ2-2; 9 bases map to TRBD1. The CDR3 is 15 residues long. J gave up 3 bases and V 1 base, and 0 bases lay outside the gene matches. The germline CDR1 and CDR2 sequences are LGHNT and FRNRAP. CDR3 sequence: CASGLGQGDTGELFF. The DNA of the CDR3 is TGTGCTAGTGGTTTGGGACAGGGGGACACCGGGGAGCTGTTTTTT.

The chain recombines TRBV24-1 with TRBJ2-3, with TRBD2 matching over 10 bases. Germline loops: CDR1 KGHDR, CDR2 SFDVKD. CDR3 length: 13 amino acids. The DNA for the CDR3 is TGTGCGACCGGCCTAGCGGGGGTTGATACGCAGTATTTT. Encoded protein: CATGLAGVDTQYF.

This clone has just one count. V usage is TRBV30 and J usage is TRBJ2-1, with TRBD2 identical over 8 bases. V was pared by 1 base and J by 9 bases, with 14 bases of the junction left unmatched. The CDR3 sequence is 16 residues long. Germline CDR1 GTSNPN, CDR2 SVGIG (reference sequence). The CDR3 DNA follows: TGTGCCTGGAGTGCGGGACCGAGCGGGAGCTCGGGTGAGCAGTTCTTC. Amino acids: CAWSAGPSGSSGEQFF. Full variable domain (rest looked up from reference TRBV30 and TRBJ2-1): SQTIHQWPATLVQPVGSPLSLECTVEGTSNPNLYWYRQAAGRGLQLLFYSVGIGQISSEVPQNLSASRPQDRQFILSSKKLLLSDSGFYLCAWSAGPSGSSGEQFFGPGTRLTVL.

This clone was observed a handful of times. The chain uses TRBV24-1 and TRBJ2-3; no firm D call. Germline-derived CDR1 and CDR2 are KGHDR and SFDVKD. V was pared by 5 bases and J by 0 bases, with 2 bases between. This CDR3 region has 12 residues. The CDR3 nucleotides read TGTGCCACCAGTGCCAGCACAGATACGCAGTATTTT. It encodes CATSASTDTQYF.

The chain combines TRBV9 with TRBJ2-1; TRBD2 agrees at 13 bases. Germline V gene lookup returns CDR1 SGDLS and CDR2 YYNGEE. This CDR3 spans 14 amino acids. J was trimmed by 10 bases and V by 2 bases; bases with no gene match: 3. The CDR3: CASSVGLAGVEQFF. The CDR3 DNA is TGTGCCAGCAGCGTTGGACTAGCGGGGGTGGAGCAGTTCTTC. The whole variable domain, remainder taken from reference TRBV9 and TRBJ2-1, is DSGVTQTPKHLITATGQRVTLRCSPRSGDLSVYWYQQSLDQGLQFLIQYYNGEERAKGNILERFSAQQFPDLHSELNLSSLELGDSALYFCASSVGLAGVEQFFGPGTRLTVL.

The V gene is TRBV7-2, the J gene TRBJ2-5; 10 positions agree with TRBD2. Germline V gene sequence: CDR1 SGHTA, CDR2 FQGNSA. The CDR3 totals 15 residues. V lost 2 bases, J lost 4 bases, and 4 bases stayed unmatched. Here the CDR3 DNA reads TGTGCCAGCAGCTTACAGCGGGGGGGTGGAGAGACCCAGTACTTC. Its protein product is CASSLQRGGGETQYF.

This rearrangement joins TRBV5-4 to TRBJ1-2, with 9 bases aligning to TRBD1. With V trimmed by 6 bases and J by 4 bases, 4 bases remained unmatched. The CDR3 runs to 13 residues. Germline lookup yields CDR1 SGHNT and CDR2 YYREEE (reference sequence). CDR3 DNA sequence: TGTGCCAGCATGGACAGGGGTTCCTATGGCTACACCTTC. Protein: CASMDRGSYGYTF.

The V gene is TRBV30, the J gene TRBJ1-1; perhaps TRBD1 as D (6 bases). Trimming cost V 4 bases and J 7 bases, with 19 bases left between them. The CDR3 sequence is 14 residues long. Per germline, CDR1 GTSNPN and CDR2 SVGIG (reference sequence). The CDR3 DNA reads as TGTGCCTGGACCCCCTTCTGGGGCAGGGGTGAAGCTTTCTTT. Its translation is CAWTPFWGRGEAFF.

This rearrangement joins TRBV5-1 to TRBJ1-1, with 9 bases lining up with TRBD1. CDR3 length equals 15 residues. V gave up 6 bases and J gave up 7 bases; unmatched junction bases: 13. The germline V gene encodes CDR1 SGHRS and CDR2 YFSETQ. The DNA of the CDR3 is TGCGCCAGCACCCCCAGGCGACAGGGGGAAGATGAAGCTTTCTTT. Its translation is CASTPRRQGEDEAFF. The variable domain in full, with the rest retrieved from reference TRBV5-1 and TRBJ1-1, is KAGVTQTPRYLIKTRGQQVTLSCSPISGHRSVSWYQQTPGQGLQFLFEYFSETQRNKGNFPGRFSGRQFSNSRSEMNVSTLELGDSALYLCASTPRRQGEDEAFFGQGTRLTVV.

In this sample, this clone turned up a few times. The gene calls are TRBV6-2 or TRBV6-3 and TRBJ2-7; 9 bases are a match to TRBD1. The germline V gene has CDR1 MNHEY and CDR2 SVGEGT. This CDR3 region has 17 residues. With V trimmed by 2 bases and J by 3 bases, 11 bases remained unmatched. CDR3 amino acids: CASSYLGGQGLFYEQYF. For the CDR3, the DNA is TGTGCCAGCAGTTACCTTGGTGGACAGGGGTTGTTCTACGAGCAGTACTTC.

The chain recombines TRBV6-2 or TRBV6-3 with TRBJ1-5, with 7 nucleotides matching TRBD1. The CDR3 is made up of 18 amino acids. The V gene end was trimmed by 7 bases and the J gene end by 3 bases; junction bases not matched to a gene: 18. Germline V lookup: CDR1 MNHEY, CDR2 SVGEGT. The CDR3: CASTPDPRSTGYNQPQHF. The CDR3 DNA follows: TGTGCCAGCACCCCAGATCCTAGATCGACAGGGTACAATCAGCCCCAGCATTTT.

Ten or more counts support this clone. The CDR3 loop is CASSPPGLAGVREQYF. The CDR3 DNA sequence: TGTGCCAGTAGTCCCCCTGGACTAGCGGGAGTTCGGGAGCAGTACTTC. This chain connects TRBV19 to TRBJ2-7; TRBD2 agrees at 13 bases. The CDR3 length is 16 residues. V was clipped by 5 bases and J by 7 bases; unmatched bases: 11. Germline V gene lookup returns CDR1 LNHDA and CDR2 SQIVND (reference sequence).

CDR3 sequence (DNA): TGCGCCAGCAGCTTATCTCAGAGCTCCTACAATGAGCAGTTCTTC. Translation: CASSLSQSSYNEQFF. This sequence joins TRBV5-1 and TRBJ2-1, with D unclear. Germline loops: CDR1 SGHRS, CDR2 YFSETQ. This CDR3 has 15 residues. V was cut by 2 bases and J by 0 bases, with 9 bases left in between.

The table lists this clone with a few counts. The chain recombines TRBV19 with TRBJ2-1; 8 bases match TRBD2. The CDR3 totals 16 residues. The V segment lost 7 bases and the J segment 6 bases; nucleotides outside the gene matches: 14. Per germline, CDR1 LNHDA and CDR2 SQIVND (reference sequence). The CDR3 sequence: CASKIMGLGSRNEQFF. CDR3 coding DNA: TGTGCCAGTAAAATTATGGGACTAGGATCCCGCAATGAGCAGTTCTTC.

The V call is TRBV12-3 or TRBV12-4, the J call TRBJ1-2; no clear D. V was clipped by 7 bases and J by 6 bases, with 12 bases between them. The CDR3 is 12 residues long. CDR3 region: CASTAERNGYTF. CDR3 coding DNA: TGTGCCAGCACTGCCGAGCGAAATGGCTACACCTTC.

The V call is TRBV29-1, the J call TRBJ2-3, with a weak D call TRBD1 (6 bases). V lost 4 bases and J lost 8, with 16 bases in between. In germline, CDR1 is SQVTM, CDR2 ANQGSEA. This CDR3 contains 13 residues. The CDR3 is CSVVQLEGGTQYF. The CDR3 nucleotides read TGCAGCGTTGTTCAACTAGAAGGGGGTACGCAGTATTTT.

This chain uses TRBV7-3 with TRBJ1-6; 7 nucleotides line up with TRBD1. Looked up from germline, CDR1 is SGHTA and CDR2 is FQGTGA. The CDR3 runs 14 residues. The V gene end was trimmed by 5 bases and the J gene end by 9 bases; junction bases not matched to a gene: 7. This CDR3 is CASSQNAGGSPLHF. DNA for the CDR3: TGTGCCAGCAGCCAGAACGCAGGGGGTTCACCCCTCCACTTT.

The chain employs TRBV30 and TRBJ1-4; no clear D. The length of the CDR3 is 13 residues. Germline-derived CDR1 and CDR2 are GTSNPN and SVGIG (reference sequence). V lost 5 bases and J lost 7, with 14 bases in between. Here the CDR3 reads CAWQRVEGEKLFF. The DNA of the CDR3 is TGTGCCTGGCAGAGGGTTGAGGGTGAAAAACTGTTTTTT.

The gene calls are TRBV12-3 or TRBV12-4 and TRBJ1-4; D is unresolved. The CDR3 sequence is 11 residues long. Trimming removed 6 bases from V and 12 bases from J, with 11 bases in between. CDR3 in DNA: TGTGCCAGCAGCCCGGGGATGGAACTGTTTTTT. This codes for CASSPGMELFF.

The chain links TRBV6-5 to TRBJ1-2; D possibly corresponds to TRBD1 (5 bases). This CDR3 region has 14 residues. The germline gives CDR1 MNHEY, CDR2 SVGAGI. Trimming shortened V by 0 bases and J by 4 bases, and 9 bases separated the two germline ends. This CDR3 is CASSYSGTFYGYTF. CDR3 sequence (DNA): TGTGCCAGCAGTTACTCCGGGACTTTCTATGGCTACACCTTC.

The chain joins TRBV4-3 to TRBJ1-1; no clear D. CDR1 and CDR2 from the germline V gene are LGHNA and YSLEER. V was pared by 0 bases and J by 9 bases, with 11 bases between. The CDR3 is 13 residues long. This CDR3 reads CASSQDRSTKAFF. CDR3 bases: TGCGCCAGCAGCCAAGACCGGTCCACGAAAGCTTTCTTT.